This TCR beta chain was sequenced during a study of T cells in localized non-small cell lung cancer (dated by TCRdb to the early 2020s). Broadly, across the study: The study analyzed T cell repertoires of roughly 220 early-stage NSCLC patients, comparing tumors and uninvolved tumor-adjacent lungs. The cohort consisted of approximately 240 treatment-naive NSCLC patients whose localized lung tumors had been resected. The mean age of the NSCLC patients was roughly 70 years, with approximately 130 men and 107 women. What the work shows at the level of the full study, not this receptor alone: Longer overall survival was associated with higher T cell density in blood, whereas shorter survival was associated with higher clonality in adjacent lung. Because of the exploratory design, TCR variables were selected using unadjusted p-values without false-discovery rate correction. A median of about 55 of the top 100 tumor clones were detected in paired uninvolved adjacent lung, and approximately 28 of these tumor clones were also found among the top 100 clones of the paired uninvolved adjacent lung. The highest T cell clonality was observed in uninvolved tumor-adjacent lung, where clonality exceeded that of tumor, suggesting that antigenic responses were more focused in uninvolved tumor-adjacent lung. Because multi-region tumor sequencing was not done, intratumor heterogeneity could not be ruled out.

At diagnosis, tumor, uninvolved tumor-adjacent lung and peripheral blood were collected and then preserved as a mix of FFPE and fresh-frozen material. Blood samples were analyzed as peripheral blood mononuclear cells for TCR repertoire profiling. TCR beta CDR3 regions were sequenced from DNA using the immunoSEQ Assay. As for how the authors treated the data: To compute T cell density, TCR beta template counts were normalized to usable DNA, which was estimated by amplifying housekeeping genes. Richness was estimated using the preseqR package, with extrapolation to 400,000 templates for PBMC samples and to 120,000 templates for tissue samples. Clonality was defined by subtracting Pielou's evenness from one. Differential abundance testing on productive amino-acid clonotypes, with a minimum total count of 5 and an alpha of 0.1, was used to identify tissue-enriched TCRs. The Jaccard Index and the Morisita Overlap Index were used to measure repertoire overlap between compartments. GLIPH grouped TCR beta CDR3s together with public tetramer-defined viral CDR3s, and a viral motif had to include at least three viral sequences and show V-gene enrichment. This is the immuneACCESS table as TCRdb keeps it, with only in-frame sequences that have V and J called. A part of the clones is gone; compared with another copy, unresolved V genes explain less than half, and the rest is unexplained. Clone size and V and J calls were adopted from that table, with D and trimming inferred from the DNA. This sample comprises under 35,000 clones, 92% of them detected only once. Of the sample, about 1.9% is held by the ten largest clones.

A single count supports this clone. The antigen it recognizes is unknown. There are no base qualities to consult, and no much larger clone falls within one base. The CDR3 measures 15 amino acids from cysteine to phenylalanine. Kept here is only the CDR3 DNA, which spans 45 bases and is read in frame from base 1. V loses 4 bases, J loses 6 bases, and the germline ends lie 13 bases apart. Sequences SEHNR (CDR1) and FQNEAQ (CDR2) are obtained from the germline V gene (reference sequence). The starting material was peripheral blood, obtained before any cancer treatment. This chain is built from TRBV7-9 and TRBJ1-6; TRBD1 is possibly the D segment (6 matching bases). This TCR was recovered from a female donor aged 60 or older with stage I lung adenocarcinoma. The base sequence is TGTGCCAGCAGCTATGGACAGTCTGGTAATTCACCCCTCCACTTT. The encoded protein is CASSYGQSGNSPLHF.